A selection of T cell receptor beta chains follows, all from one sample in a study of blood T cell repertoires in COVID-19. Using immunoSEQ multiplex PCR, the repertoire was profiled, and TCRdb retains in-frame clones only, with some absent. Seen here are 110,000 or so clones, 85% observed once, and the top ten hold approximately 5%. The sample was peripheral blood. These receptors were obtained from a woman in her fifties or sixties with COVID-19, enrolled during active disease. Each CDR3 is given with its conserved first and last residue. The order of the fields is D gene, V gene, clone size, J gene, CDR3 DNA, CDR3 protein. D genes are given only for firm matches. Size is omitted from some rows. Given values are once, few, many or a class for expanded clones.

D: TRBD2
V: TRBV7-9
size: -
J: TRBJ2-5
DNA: TGTGCCAGCAGCGGGCTAGCGGCGCCCGAAGAGACCCAGTACTTC
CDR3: CASSGLAAPEETQYF

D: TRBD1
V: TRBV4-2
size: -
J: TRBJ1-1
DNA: TGTGCCAGCAGCTCACAGGGGGGAGGGAACACTGAAGCTTTCTTT
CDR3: CASSSQGGGNTEAFF

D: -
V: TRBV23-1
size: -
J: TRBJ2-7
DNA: TGCGCCAGCAGTCATATATCAGGGGCCTACGAGCAGTACTTC
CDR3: CASSHISGAYEQYF

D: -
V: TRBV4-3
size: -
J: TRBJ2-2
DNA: TGCGCCAGCAGCCAAGGAATTGGTACAGGGAACACCGGGGAGCTGTTTTTT
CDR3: CASSQGIGTGNTGELFF

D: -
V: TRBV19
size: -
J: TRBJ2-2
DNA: TGTGCCAGCAGATCCACAGGAAACACCGGGGAGCTGTTTTTT
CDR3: CASRSTGNTGELFF

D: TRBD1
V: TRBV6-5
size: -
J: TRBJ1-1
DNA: TGTGCCAGCAGTTTTCTAGACAGGGGGGAAGCTTTCTTT
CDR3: CASSFLDRGEAFF

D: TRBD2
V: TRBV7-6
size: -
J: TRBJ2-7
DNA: TGTGCCAGCAGCCAGGGCGGGGGCTCCTACGAGCAGTACTTC
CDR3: CASSQGGGSYEQYF

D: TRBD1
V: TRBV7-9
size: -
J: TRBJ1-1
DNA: TGTGCCAGCAGCTCAGACAGGGTCGGCACTGAAGCTTTCTTT
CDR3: CASSSDRVGTEAFF

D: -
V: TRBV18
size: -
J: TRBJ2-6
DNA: TGTGCCAGCTCACCACTCTTACAGGGTCTTGGGGCCAACGTCCTGACTTTC
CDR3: CASSPLLQGLGANVLTF

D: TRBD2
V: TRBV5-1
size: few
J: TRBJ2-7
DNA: TGCGCCAGCAGCAGCGGGGGGGCTCCCGAGCGGGAGCAGTACTTC
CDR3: CASSSGGAPEREQYF

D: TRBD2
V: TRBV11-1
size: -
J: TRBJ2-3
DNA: TGTGCCAGCAGCTTAGCACTAGCGGTCACAGATACGCAGTATTTT
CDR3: CASSLALAVTDTQYF

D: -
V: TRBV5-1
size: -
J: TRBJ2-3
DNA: TGCGCCAGCAGCTTGGCGTACGGGGCAGATACGCAGTATTTT
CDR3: CASSLAYGADTQYF

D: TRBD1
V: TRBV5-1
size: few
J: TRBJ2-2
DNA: TGCGCCAGCAGCCGAACAGGGGTTCTAGCCGGGGAGCTGTTTTTT
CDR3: CASSRTGVLAGELFF

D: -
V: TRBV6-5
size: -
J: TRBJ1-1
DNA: TGTGCCAGCACGAGGTCCATGAACACTGAAGCTTTCTTT
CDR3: CASTRSMNTEAFF

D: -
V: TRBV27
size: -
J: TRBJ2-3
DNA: TGTGCCAGCAGTTTACGGGAACTTACAGATACGCAGTATTTT
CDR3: CASSLRELTDTQYF

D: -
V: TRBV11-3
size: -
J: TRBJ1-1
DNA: TGTGCCAGCAGCTTCGGGCAGGGGAACACTGAAGCTTTCTTT
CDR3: CASSFGQGNTEAFF

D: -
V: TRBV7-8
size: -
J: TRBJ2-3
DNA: TGTGCGAGCGGGCGGGGGCGCAGAGATACGCAGTATTTT
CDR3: CASGRGRRDTQYF

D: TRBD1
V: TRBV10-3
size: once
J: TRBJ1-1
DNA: TGTGCCATCAGTCACCGGGACAGGGGGCAGGGGACTGAAGCTTTCTTT
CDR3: CAISHRDRGQGTEAFF

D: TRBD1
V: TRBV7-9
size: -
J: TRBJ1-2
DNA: TGTGCCAGCAGCTCTCCGGGACAGGGAAAGTGGGACTATGGCTACACCTTC
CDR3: CASSSPGQGKWDYGYTF

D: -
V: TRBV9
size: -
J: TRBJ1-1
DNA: TGTGCCAGCAGCGTAGACAGGGCGAACACTGAAGCTTTCTTT
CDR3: CASSVDRANTEAFF

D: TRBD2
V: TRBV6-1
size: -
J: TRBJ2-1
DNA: TGTGCCAGCAGTGACCGAGGGACTAGCGGGCTAAACAATGAGCAGTTCTTC
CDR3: CASSDRGTSGLNNEQFF

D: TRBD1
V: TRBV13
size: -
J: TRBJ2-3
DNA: TGTGCCAGCAGCTTAAGGGACAGGCCGGCAGATACGCAGTATTTT
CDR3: CASSLRDRPADTQYF

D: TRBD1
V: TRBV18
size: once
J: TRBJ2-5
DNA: TGTGCCAGCTCACACCGGGACAGGGCAACCGGCCAAGAGACCCAGTACTTC
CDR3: CASSHRDRATGQETQYF

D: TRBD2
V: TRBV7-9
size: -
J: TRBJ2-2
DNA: TGTGCCAGCAGCCCCCCGGCGTGGAGCGGGGAGTCTCGGGCCGGGGAGCTGTTTTTT
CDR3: CASSPPAWSGESRAGELFF

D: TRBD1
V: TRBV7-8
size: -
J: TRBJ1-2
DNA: TGTGCCAGCAGCTTAGGGGGGACAGGGGAAAACTATGGCTACACCTTC
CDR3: CASSLGGTGENYGYTF

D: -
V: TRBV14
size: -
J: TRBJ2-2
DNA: TGTGCCAGCAGCCAAGGCAGGGGAAGCACCGGGGAGCTGTTTTTT
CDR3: CASSQGRGSTGELFF

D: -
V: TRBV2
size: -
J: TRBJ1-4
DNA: TGTGCCAGCAGTGTGCGCCTTGTTGCAACTAATGAAAAACTGTTTTTT
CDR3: CASSVRLVATNEKLFF

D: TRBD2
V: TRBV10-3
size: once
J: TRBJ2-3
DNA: TGTGCCATTAGACTAGCCTCTGGCGGGGGTACGCAGTATTTT
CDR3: CAIRLASGGGTQYF

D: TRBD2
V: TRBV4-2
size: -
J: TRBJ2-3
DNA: TGTGCCAGCAGCCAACGCGGGACTAGCGGAACCACAGATACGCAGTATTTT
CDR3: CASSQRGTSGTTDTQYF

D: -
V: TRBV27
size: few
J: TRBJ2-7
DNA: TGTGCCAGCCCCCGGAGCCTTGACGTGTCCTACGAGCAGTACTTC
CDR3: CASPRSLDVSYEQYF

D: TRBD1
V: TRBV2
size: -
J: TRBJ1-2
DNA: TGTGCCAGCAGTGAGGACAGGAACTATGGCTACACCTTC
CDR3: CASSEDRNYGYTF

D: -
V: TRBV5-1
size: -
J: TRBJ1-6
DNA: TGCGCCAGCAGCTTGGGAGAGGGCTGGACACCCCTCCACTTT
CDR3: CASSLGEGWTPLHF

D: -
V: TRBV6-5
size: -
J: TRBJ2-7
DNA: TGTGCCAGTACCAGGGGGGAAGGCTACGAGCAGTACTTC
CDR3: CASTRGEGYEQYF

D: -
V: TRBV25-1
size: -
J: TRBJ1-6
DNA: TGTGCCAGCAGTGAGCGCTCCTATAATTCACCCCTCCACTTT
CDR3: CASSERSYNSPLHF

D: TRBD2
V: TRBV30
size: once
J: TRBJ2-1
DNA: TGTGCCTGGAGTTTGTACCTACCTAGCGGGGGGGGAAATGAGCAGTTCTTC
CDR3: CAWSLYLPSGGGNEQFF

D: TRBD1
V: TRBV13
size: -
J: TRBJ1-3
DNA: TGTGCCAGCAGCTTAGAGACAGGGGGGAATGGAAACACCATATATTTT
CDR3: CASSLETGGNGNTIYF

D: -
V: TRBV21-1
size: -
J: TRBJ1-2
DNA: TGTGCCAGCACCTCCCGACAGGGGGCGGATGGCTACACCTTC
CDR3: CASTSRQGADGYTF

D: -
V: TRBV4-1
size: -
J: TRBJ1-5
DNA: TGCGCCAGCAGCCCCCTGGATGGGGGCACTCACTATAGCAATCAGCCCCAGCATTTT
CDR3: CASSPLDGGTHYSNQPQHF

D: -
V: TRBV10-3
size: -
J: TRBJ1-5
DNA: TGTGCCATCAGTCAAGGGGGGGCCAATCAGCCCCAGCATTTT
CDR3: CAISQGGANQPQHF

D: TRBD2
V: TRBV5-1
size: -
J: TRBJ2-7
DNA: TGCGCCAGCAGCCCAAGACTAGCGAGGGGCGAGCAGTACTTC
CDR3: CASSPRLARGEQYF

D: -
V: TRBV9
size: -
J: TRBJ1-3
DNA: TGTGCCAGCAGCGCAAGCGGACAGATGAGTTTTGGAAACACCATATATTTT
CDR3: CASSASGQMSFGNTIYF

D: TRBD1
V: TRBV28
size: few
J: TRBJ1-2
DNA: TGTGCCAGCAGTCCTACCGGGACAGAATCCTATGGCTACACCTTC
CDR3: CASSPTGTESYGYTF

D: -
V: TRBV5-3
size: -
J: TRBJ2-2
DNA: TGTGCCAGAATGAGGGGGGGCTGGTTCCCCGGGGAGCTGTTTTTT
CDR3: CARMRGGWFPGELFF

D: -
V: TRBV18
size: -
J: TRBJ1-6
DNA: TGTGCCAGCTCACCACCGGGCAGGGTAGCAAATTCACCCCTCCACTTT
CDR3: CASSPPGRVANSPLHF

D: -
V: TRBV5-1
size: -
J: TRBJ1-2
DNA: TGCGCCAGCAGCTCGGACACCGTAACTATGTTC
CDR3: CASSSDTVTMF

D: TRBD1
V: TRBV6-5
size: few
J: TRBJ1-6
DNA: TGTGCCAGCAGTAAACAGGGGCGTAATTCACCCCTCCACTTT
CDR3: CASSKQGRNSPLHF

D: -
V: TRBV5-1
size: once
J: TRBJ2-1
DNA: TGCGCCAGCAGCTTGGACAGGGACCTCCCCCTGTGGCAGTTCTTC
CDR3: CASSLDRDLPLWQFF

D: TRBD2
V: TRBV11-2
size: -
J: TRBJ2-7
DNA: TGTGCCAGCAGCAAACTAGCGACGGGTGGCTCCTACGAGCAGTACTTC
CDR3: CASSKLATGGSYEQYF

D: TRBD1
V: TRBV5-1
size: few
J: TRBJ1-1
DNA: TGCGCCAGCAGCCCAAGGAAGGGGACAGGCGGCGACACTGAAGCTTTCTTT
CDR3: CASSPRKGTGGDTEAFF

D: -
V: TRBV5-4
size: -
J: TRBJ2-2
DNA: TGTGCCAGCAGCCTCGGGACTTCTCCCGGGGAGCTGTTTTTT
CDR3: CASSLGTSPGELFF